This entry lists 10 T cell receptor beta chains sequenced from one sample in a study of T cell responses to AZD1222 COVID-19 vaccine. The method was immunoSEQ multiplex PCR; TCRdb's version includes in-frame clones alone and lacks a portion of them. The sample lists around 52,000 clones, 70% to 90% occurring once. Sample: peripheral blood, taken on day 0 of AZD1222 vaccination. The receptors here all came from an adult in good health.

The chain recombines TRBV5-6 with TRBJ2-1; 7 positions match TRBD2. The CDR3 is 14 residues long. CDR1 and CDR2 (germline): SGHDT, YYEEEE. The CDR3 nucleotides are TGTGCTACCGTTGGGCGGGCCGGGGGGAATGAGCAGTTCTTC. Its translation is CATVGRAGGNEQFF.

J is TRBJ2-7 and V is TRBV28; 8 positions agree with TRBD2. This CDR3 region has 15 residues. Germline V gene data show CDR1 as MDHEN and CDR2 as SYDVKM. V gave up 3 bases and J gave up 4 bases; unmatched junction bases: 8. The CDR3 sequence: CASSFSGTNFYEQYF. Written as DNA, the CDR3 is TGTGCCAGCAGTTTTAGCGGGACTAATTTTTACGAGCAGTACTTC.

V and J are TRBV4-3 and TRBJ2-5; the D call may be TRBD1 or TRBD2 (6 bases each). The V end lost 1 base, the J end lost 13 bases, and 16 bases lay between the germline ends. Germline loops: CDR1 LGHNA, CDR2 YSLEER. This CDR3 has 13 residues. CDR3 DNA sequence: TGCGCCAGCAGCCAAGGAAGAGGGGGACTCCTGTACTTC. Translated: CASSQGRGGLLYF.

This chain links TRBV24-1 with TRBJ2-3, with a weak D call TRBD1 (6 bases). The V end was cut by 8 bases, the J end by 1 base, with 15 bases between. Germline-derived CDR1 and CDR2 are KGHDR and SFDVKD. The CDR3 contains 15 residues. In DNA, the CDR3 is TGTGCCACCACAACGTCAGGGGCAGGCACAGATACGCAGTATTTT. This sequence encodes CATTTSGAGTDTQYF.

This clone was seen only once. This chain connects TRBV5-1 to TRBJ2-7; TRBD2 agrees at 12 bases. Germline CDR1 SGHRS, CDR2 YFSETQ. This CDR3 has 14 residues. With V trimmed by 7 bases and J by 7 bases, 9 bases remained unmatched. CDR3 sequence (DNA): TGCGCCAGCGCTAGGACTAGCGGGATCAAAGAGCAGTACTTC. Translated: CASARTSGIKEQYF. The full variable domain, with the rest looked up from reference TRBV5-1 and TRBJ2-7, is KAGVTQTPRYLIKTRGQQVTLSCSPISGHRSVSWYQQTPGQGLQFLFEYFSETQRNKGNFPGRFSGRQFSNSRSEMNVSTLELGDSALYLCASARTSGIKEQYFGPGTRLTVT.

The V and J genes are TRBV12-3 or TRBV12-4 and TRBJ1-1, with 8 bases matching TRBD1. The CDR3 extends over 13 amino acids. Trimming took 4 bases from V and 3 from J; bases not matched to a gene: 1. The CDR3 DNA is TGTGCCAGCAGTTCAGGGGGCTACACTGAAGCTTTCTTT. Its protein product is CASSSGGYTEAFF.

The J gene is TRBJ2-3, the V gene TRBV27; possibly TRBD1 or TRBD2 for D (5 bases each). Trimming removed 3 bases from V and 3 bases from J, with 7 bases in between. CDR1 is MNHEY, CDR2 SMNVEV, per germline (reference sequence). This CDR3 spans 13 amino acids. The CDR3 protein is CASSFWGTDTQYF. CDR3 DNA sequence: TGTGCCAGCAGTTTTTGGGGGACAGATACGCAGTATTTT.

The rearrangement joins TRBV7-9 to TRBJ1-1, with D unclear. Germline V lookup: CDR1 SEHNR, CDR2 FQNEAQ (reference sequence). Trimming took 5 bases from V and 5 from J, leaving 18 bases between them. The CDR3 sequence is 15 residues long. The DNA for the CDR3 is TGTGCCAGCAGCCCGCCGAGGACCGTCCGTACTGAAGCTTTCTTT. Amino acids: CASSPPRTVRTEAFF.

As for this clone: The sample has other DNA sequences that encode this CDR3 too. This chain joins TRBV5-6 and TRBJ2-1, with a tentative D call TRBD2 (5 bases). V lost 0 bases to trimming and J lost 0 bases, with 7 bases between them. The CDR3 covers 15 residues. Germline CDR1 reads SGHDT; CDR2 reads YYEEEE. CDR3 bases: TGTGCCAGCAGCTTGGTGGGGAGCTCCTACAATGAGCAGTTCTTC. Its translation is CASSLVGSSYNEQFF.

J is TRBJ1-1 and V is TRBV5-4, with 7 bases aligning to TRBD1. CDR3 size: 14 residues. Germline assignment: CDR1 SGHNT and CDR2 YYREEE (reference sequence). V dropped 0 bases and J dropped 3; count of bases not matched to a gene: 2. The CDR3 coding sequence is TGTGCCAGCAGCTTGGTTGACAGGGACACTGAAGCTTTCTTT. Translation: CASSLVDRDTEAFF. Full variable domain (remainder filled in from reference TRBV5-4 and TRBJ1-1): ETGVTQSPTHLIKTRGQQVTLRCSSQSGHNTVSWYQQALGQGPQFIFQYYREEENGRGNFPPRFSGLQFPNYSSELNVNALELDDSALYLCASSLVDRDTEAFFGQGTRLTVV.